Listed here is a single TCR beta chain. The antigen remains undetermined. The protocol was immunoSEQ multiplex PCR, while the TCRdb copy is restricted to in-frame clones and leaves out a portion. The sample lists roughly 26,000 clones; approximately 91% were seen once. The data were taken from a study of OX40 agonist ivuxolimab in advanced cancers. The wider study: Ivuxolimab is a fully human IgG2 antibody that activates OX40 (CD134).

Individuals having autoimmune disease history or systemic immunosuppression were not enrolled. Overall study findings and caveats: At 0.1-3.0 mg/kg, partial responders had clonal expansion among the lowest observed.

Trimming shortened V by 0 bases and J by 3 bases, and 9 bases separated the two germline ends. CDR3 length: 15 residues. CDR1 and CDR2 (germline): MNHEY, SMNVEV (reference sequence). The TCR was taken from an adult with an advanced solid tumor such as melanoma, head and neck, liver or kidney cancer. Here the sequenced sample was CD4+ or CD8+ T cells sorted from blood, taken in a trial of the OX40 agonist ivuxolimab. The chain uses TRBV27 and TRBJ2-1; D possibly corresponds to TRBD2 (5 bases). The CDR3 DNA reads as TGTGCCAGCAGTTTATCAGGGAGTGGCTACAATGAGCAGTTCTTC. As protein: CASSLSGSGYNEQFF.